This TCR beta chain emerged from a study of T-cell memory formation after mild COVID-19. About the research overall: The study found TCR clusters largely donor specific.

TCRdb itself ran the 5' RACE reads through MiXCR, one entry per CDR3 protein. The sample includes under 250,000 distinct CDR3 sequences, roughly 10% of them seen just once. This clonotype was observed many times. The CDR3 length is 15 residues. V shed 3 bases and J shed 0 bases, with 10 bases lying between them. Germline CDR1 and CDR2: SEHNR and FQNEAQ (reference sequence). This chain connects TRBV7-9 to TRBJ2-3; D uncertain. The clonotype originates from a man between 18 and 29 years old who had mild COVID-19 (a few samples of this study predate the infection). Cell type and time point are not known. Sequences were obtained from PBMCs or a T cell subset sorted from them (not recorded which). The CDR3 sequence: CASSLLGQSTDTQYF. The CDR3 DNA reads as TGTGCCAGCAGCTTGCTCGGGCAGAGCACAGATACGCAGTATTTT.